The present TCR beta chain was sequenced within a study of shared clonotypes between healthy human individuals. Concerning this clone itself: Its antigen is not identified.

The trim removed 3 bases at V and 7 bases at J, leaving 4 bases unmatched. The CDR3 spans 14 residues. Germline V lookup: CDR1 MNHEY, CDR2 SMNVEV (reference sequence). The study's findings and limits: In a handful of donors, approximately 5% of naive CD4 clonotypes appeared in common. Clonotypes not shared had lower generation probabilities than those common to all four donors.

Original processing notes: Filtering differed since immunoSEQ provided only junctions, with no quality scores. Libraries were prepared by immunoSEQ multiplex PCR; TCRdb keeps only in-frame clonotypes and omits some of them. V and J calls and clone size are copied from that table; D and trimming were computed from the DNA. Of 2 million to 2.5 million clones listed, more than 85% are singletons. The sample was naive CD4+ T cells from PBMCs. Subset reported: CD45RA+ positively selected. The clonotype comes from a young man in good health. Some clones in this sample may be carry-over from other donors' samples. This chain uses TRBV27 with TRBJ2-1, with TRBD2 matching over 9 bases. CDR3 amino acids: CASSFSGSINEQFF. The CDR3 bases are TGTGCCAGCAGTTTTAGCGGGAGTATAAATGAGCAGTTCTTC.